The 6 T cell receptor beta chains given below trace back to one sample, sequenced in a study of radiation and T cells in renal cell carcinoma. Noted time point: blood 2 weeks post-SBRT. Treatment defined: 15 Gy SBRT to primary tumor, nephrectomy 4 weeks later. Libraries were prepared by immunoSEQ multiplex PCR; TCRdb keeps only in-frame clonotypes and omits some of them. The repertoire includes 95,000 to 150,000 clones, roughly four fifths of them detected once, and 5% to 6.5% sits in the top ten. The starting material was blood, obtained from a patient whose treatment included radiotherapy and nephrectomy. The receptors come from a man over 45 with renal cell carcinoma.

The rearrangement uses TRBV19 and TRBJ1-6; D perhaps matches TRBD1 (5 bases). Trimming shortened V by 5 bases and J by 6 bases, and 8 bases separated the two germline ends. In germline, CDR1 is LNHDA, CDR2 SQIVND (reference sequence). The CDR3 is 13 amino acids. The CDR3 spells CASSQGLNSPLHF. CDR3 nucleotide sequence: TGTGCCAGTAGTCAGGGCCTTAATTCACCCCTCCACTTT.

J is TRBJ2-3 and V is TRBV7-3; D remains ambiguous. The germline V gene has CDR1 SGHTA and CDR2 FQGTGA. The V and J ends lost 5 bases and 2 bases respectively, with 11 bases between them. The CDR3 consists of 14 residues. The CDR3 spells CASSPRLFTDTQYF. The CDR3 coding sequence is TGTGCCAGCAGCCCGAGGCTTTTCACAGATACGCAGTATTTT.

This chain joins TRBV5-1 and TRBJ2-7; 13 nucleotides align to TRBD2. V lost 4 bases, J lost 6 bases, and 10 bases stayed unmatched. The CDR3 runs to 16 residues. Germline V gene sequence: CDR1 SGHRS, CDR2 YFSETQ. The CDR3 DNA reads TGCGCCAGCAGCGACGACAGGGGACTAGCGGGACCCGAGCAGTACTTC. This gives the protein CASSDDRGLAGPEQYF.

The chain recombines TRBV30 with TRBJ1-5; D gene ambiguous. V was trimmed by 8 bases and J by 2 bases, leaving 13 bases between them. CDR1 is GTSNPN, CDR2 SVGIG, per germline (reference sequence). This CDR3 has 13 residues. CDR3 nucleotides: TGTGCCCTAGAACGGGGAGGCAATCAGCCCCAGCATTTT. Protein sequence: CALERGGNQPQHF.

The chain recombines TRBV6-1 with TRBJ2-3, with 8 bases matching TRBD2. The trim removed 8 bases at V and 1 base at J, leaving 8 bases unmatched. The CDR3 spans 15 residues. The germline gives CDR1 MNHNS, CDR2 SASEGT. This CDR3 reads CASASAGGRTDTQYF. In DNA form, the CDR3 reads TGTGCCAGCGCTTCGGCGGGGGGACGCACAGATACGCAGTATTTT.

V usage is TRBV19 and J usage is TRBJ2-5; perhaps TRBD2 as D (7 bases). Germline-derived CDR1 and CDR2 are LNHDA and SQIVND (reference sequence). The CDR3 is 15 residues long. Trimming cost V 6 bases and J 1 base, with 15 bases left between them. The CDR3 coding sequence is TGTGCCAGTAGCTCAAGGGGGGGGGCCCAAGAGACCCAGTACTTC. Protein product: CASSSRGGAQETQYF.